The 4 T cell receptor beta chains in this list originate from one sample, sequenced in a study of T cell responses to AZD1222 COVID-19 vaccine. Using immunoSEQ multiplex PCR, the repertoire was profiled, and TCRdb retains in-frame clones only, with some absent. This table holds around 110,000 clones, 90% found once. This sample comprised peripheral blood, obtained 28 days after the second AZD1222 dose. The receptor set was obtained from an adult who received the AZD1222 COVID-19 vaccine.

The chain is built from TRBV6-6 and TRBJ1-2; D unclear. The CDR3 length is 10 residues. The germline V gene has CDR1 MNHNY and CDR2 SVGAGI (reference sequence). Between the trimmed V and J ends, which lost 2 bases and 7 bases, there was a span of 2 bases. CDR3 sequence (DNA): TGTGCCAGCAGTTACGGTGGCTACACCTTC. Residues: CASSYGGYTF.

The V and J genes are TRBV19 and TRBJ2-1; 8 positions agree with TRBD2. CDR1 and CDR2 from the germline V gene are LNHDA and SQIVND (reference sequence). The junction had 6 bases not matched to a gene; V was cut back by 5 bases and J by 3 bases. This CDR3 comprises 15 residues. CDR3 nucleotide sequence: TGTGCCAGTAGTTTCCGGGGGGGTGACTACAATGAGCAGTTCTTC. As protein: CASSFRGGDYNEQFF.

This clone was seen only once. CDR3 amino acids: CASSLAGGKAFF. Here the CDR3 DNA reads TGTGCCAGCAGCTTAGCAGGGGGGAAAGCTTTCTTT. The chain couples TRBV7-9 to TRBJ1-1, with D perhaps matching TRBD1 (6 bases). CDR3 length: 12 amino acids. The germline V and J ends were trimmed by 0 bases and 9 bases, with 8 bases remaining between them. Germline CDR1 is SEHNR and CDR2 is FQNEAQ (reference sequence).

The V and J genes are TRBV7-8 and TRBJ2-7; 8 positions match TRBD1. There are 14 residues in the CDR3. Germline trimming cut 5 bases from V and 7 bases from J; bases unmatched to any gene: 10. CDR1 and CDR2 from the germline V gene are SGHVS and FQNEAQ. CDR3 region: CASSPTGVSLEQYF. In DNA form, the CDR3 reads TGTGCCAGCAGCCCGACAGGGGTCTCCTTAGAGCAGTACTTC.